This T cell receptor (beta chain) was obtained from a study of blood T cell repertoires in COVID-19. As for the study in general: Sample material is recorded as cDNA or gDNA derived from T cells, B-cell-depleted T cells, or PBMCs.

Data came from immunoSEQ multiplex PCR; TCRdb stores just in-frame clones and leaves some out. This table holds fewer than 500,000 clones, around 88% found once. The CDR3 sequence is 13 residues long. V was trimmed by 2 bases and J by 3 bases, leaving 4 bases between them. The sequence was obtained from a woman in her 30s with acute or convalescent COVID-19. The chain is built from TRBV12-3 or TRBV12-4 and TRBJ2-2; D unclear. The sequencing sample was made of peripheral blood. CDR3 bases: TGTGCCAGCAGTTTACGGGACACCGGGGAGCTGTTTTTT. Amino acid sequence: CASSLRDTGELFF.